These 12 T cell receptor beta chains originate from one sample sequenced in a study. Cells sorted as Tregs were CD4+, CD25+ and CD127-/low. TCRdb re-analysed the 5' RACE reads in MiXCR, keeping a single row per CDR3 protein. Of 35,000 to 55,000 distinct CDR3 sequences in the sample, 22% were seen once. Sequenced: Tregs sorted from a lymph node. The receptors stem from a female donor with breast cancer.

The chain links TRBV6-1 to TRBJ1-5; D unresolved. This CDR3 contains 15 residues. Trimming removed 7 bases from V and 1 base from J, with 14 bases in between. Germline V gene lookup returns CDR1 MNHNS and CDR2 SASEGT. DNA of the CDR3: TGTGCCAGCAACCCACGGAGACCGAGCAATCAGCCCCAGCATTTT. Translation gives CASNPRRPSNQPQHF.

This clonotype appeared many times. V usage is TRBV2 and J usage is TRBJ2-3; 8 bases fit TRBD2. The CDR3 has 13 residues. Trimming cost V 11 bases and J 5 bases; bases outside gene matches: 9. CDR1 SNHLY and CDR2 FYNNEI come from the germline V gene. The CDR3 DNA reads TGTGCCCTTGGGGCGGGAGGAGGAGATACGCAGTATTTT. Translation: CALGAGGGDTQYF. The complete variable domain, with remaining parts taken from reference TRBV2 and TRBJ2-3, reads EPEVTQTPSHQVTQMGQEVILRCVPISNHLYFYWYRQILGQKVEFLVSFYNNEISEKSEIFDDQFSVERPDGSNFTLKIRSTKLEDSAMYFCALGAGGGDTQYFGPGTRLTVL.

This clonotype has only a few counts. The CDR3 spells CSLKSRTRYSNEQFF. CDR3 coding DNA: TGCAGCCTAAAATCCCGGACTAGATATAGTAATGAGCAGTTCTTC. The rearrangement uses TRBV29-1 and TRBJ2-1; 7 bases match TRBD2. Germline CDR1 and CDR2: SQVTM and ANQGSEA. The V segment lost 8 bases and the J segment 7 bases; nucleotides outside the gene matches: 17. The CDR3 runs to 15 residues.

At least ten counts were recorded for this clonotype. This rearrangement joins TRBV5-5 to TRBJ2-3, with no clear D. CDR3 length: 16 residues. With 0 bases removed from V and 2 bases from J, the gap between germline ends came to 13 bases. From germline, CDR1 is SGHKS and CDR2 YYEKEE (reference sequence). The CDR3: CASSLGGRAYTDTQYF. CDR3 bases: TGTGCCAGCAGCTTGGGCGGCCGGGCCTACACAGATACGCAGTATTTT.

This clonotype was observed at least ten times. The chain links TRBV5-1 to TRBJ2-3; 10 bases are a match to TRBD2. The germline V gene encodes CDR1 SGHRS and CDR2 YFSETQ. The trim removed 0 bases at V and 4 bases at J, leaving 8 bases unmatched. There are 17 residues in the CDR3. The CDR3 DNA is TGCGCCAGCAGCTTGGCATTCACTAGCGGGACGGCAGATACGCAGTATTTT. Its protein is CASSLAFTSGTADTQYF.

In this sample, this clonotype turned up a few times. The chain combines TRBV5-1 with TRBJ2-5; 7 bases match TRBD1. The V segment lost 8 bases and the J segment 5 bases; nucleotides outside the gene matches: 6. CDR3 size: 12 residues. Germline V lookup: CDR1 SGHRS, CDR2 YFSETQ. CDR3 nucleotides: TGCGCCAGTAGACAGGGTATCGAGACCCAGTACTTC. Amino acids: CASRQGIETQYF.

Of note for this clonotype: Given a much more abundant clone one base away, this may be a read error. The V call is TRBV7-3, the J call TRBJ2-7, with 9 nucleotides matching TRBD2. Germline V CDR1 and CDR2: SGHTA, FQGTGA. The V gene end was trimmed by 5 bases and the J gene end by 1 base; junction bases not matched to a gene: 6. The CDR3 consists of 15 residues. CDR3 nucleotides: TGTGCCAGCAGCCCCGGGCGGGGGGGATCCTACGAGCAGTACTTC. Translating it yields CASSPGRGGSYEQYF.

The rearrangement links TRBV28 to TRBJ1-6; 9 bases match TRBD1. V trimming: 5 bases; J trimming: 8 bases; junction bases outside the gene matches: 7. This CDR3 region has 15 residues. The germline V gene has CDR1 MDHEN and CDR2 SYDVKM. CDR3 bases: TGTGCCAGCAGTCGGAACAGGGGGCGCTATTCACCCCTCCACTTT. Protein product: CASSRNRGRYSPLHF.

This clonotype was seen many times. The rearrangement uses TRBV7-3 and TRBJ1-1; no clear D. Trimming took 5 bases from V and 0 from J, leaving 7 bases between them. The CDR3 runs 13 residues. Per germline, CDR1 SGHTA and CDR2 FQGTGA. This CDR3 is CASSPQLNTEAFF. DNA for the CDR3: TGTGCCAGCAGCCCGCAGTTGAACACTGAAGCTTTCTTT. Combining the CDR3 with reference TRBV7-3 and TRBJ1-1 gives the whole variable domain GAGVSQTPSNKVTEKGKYVELRCDPISGHTALYWYRQSLGQGPEFLIYFQGTGAADDSGLPNDRFFAVRPEGSVSTLKIQRTERGDSAVYLCASSPQLNTEAFFGQGTRLTVV.

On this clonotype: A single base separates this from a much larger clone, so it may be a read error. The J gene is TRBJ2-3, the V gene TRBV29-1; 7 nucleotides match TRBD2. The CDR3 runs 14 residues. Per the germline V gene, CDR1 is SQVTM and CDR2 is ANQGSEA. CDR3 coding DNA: TGCGGCGCTCAGCGGGATCGACTCACAGATACGCAGTATTTT. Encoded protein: CGAQRDRLTDTQYF.

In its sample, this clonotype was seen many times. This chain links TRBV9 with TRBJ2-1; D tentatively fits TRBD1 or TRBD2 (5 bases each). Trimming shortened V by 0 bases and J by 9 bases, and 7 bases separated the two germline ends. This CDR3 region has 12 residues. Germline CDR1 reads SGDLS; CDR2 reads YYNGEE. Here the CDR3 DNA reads TGTGCCAGCAGCGTAGGGGGGTCTGAGCAGTTCTTC. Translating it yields CASSVGGSEQFF.

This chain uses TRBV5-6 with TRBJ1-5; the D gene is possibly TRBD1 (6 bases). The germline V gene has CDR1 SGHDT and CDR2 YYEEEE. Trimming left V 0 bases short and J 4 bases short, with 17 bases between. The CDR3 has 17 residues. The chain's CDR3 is CASSLAQQGRANQPQHF. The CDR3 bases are TGTGCCAGCAGCTTGGCCCAACAGGGAAGGGCGAATCAGCCCCAGCATTTT.